Shown below are 20 T cell receptor beta chains from a single sample sequenced in a study of cytomegalovirus exposure and HLA in healthy donors. PCR involved 60 Vbeta and 13 Jbeta primers. The repertoire was sequenced with immunoSEQ multiplex PCR; TCRdb's copy has only in-frame clones and lacks some. The table includes about 110,000 clones, around three quarters detected once. The sample taken for sequencing was PBMCs. These receptors were obtained from a man between 50 and 59 years old in good health and CMV-seropositive.

This clone was observed once. The V gene is TRBV18, the J gene TRBJ1-2; the D gene is possibly TRBD1 (5 bases). The CDR3 consists of 14 residues. The germline V gene has CDR1 KGHSH and CDR2 LQKENI. V lost 6 bases, J lost 4 bases, and 15 bases lay in between. The CDR3, as DNA: TGTGCCAGCTCGGGCGGAGGGGTAGGCTATGGCTACACCTTC. It is translated as CASSGGGVGYGYTF.

J is TRBJ2-6 and V is TRBV2; 7 nucleotides line up with TRBD2. The trim removed 3 bases at V and 2 bases at J, leaving 7 bases unmatched. The germline CDR1 and CDR2 sequences are SNHLY and FYNNEI. CDR3 length: 17 residues. CDR3 protein: CASSERAGLTGANVLTF. The CDR3 region has the DNA TGTGCCAGCAGTGAGCGAGCGGGGCTGACTGGGGCCAACGTCCTGACTTTC.

The rearrangement joins TRBV6-1 to TRBJ2-5; TRBD1 might be the D (6 bases). The CDR3 extends over 15 amino acids. The V end was cut by 2 bases, the J end by 5 bases, with 15 bases between. CDR1 is MNHNS, CDR2 SASEGT, per germline. The CDR3: CASSETNRDGETQYF. The CDR3 nucleotides are TGTGCCAGCAGTGAAACAAACAGGGACGGGGAGACCCAGTACTTC.

This clone was observed a handful of times. The gene calls are TRBV5-4 and TRBJ2-7, with 13 bases identical to TRBD2. Per germline, CDR1 SGHNT and CDR2 YYREEE (reference sequence). The CDR3 loop spans 17 amino acids. V was clipped by 2 bases and J by 0 bases; unmatched bases: 5. The CDR3: CASSFGTSGEISYEQYF. CDR3 DNA: TGTGCCAGCAGCTTCGGGACTAGCGGGGAGATCTCCTACGAGCAGTACTTC.

Only one count was recorded for this clone. The V gene is TRBV5-1, the J gene TRBJ2-3; 8 nucleotides align to TRBD2. CDR1 is SGHRS and CDR2 is YFSETQ in the germline V gene. Trimming removed 7 bases from V and 9 bases from J; junction bases left unmatched: 10. The length of the CDR3 is 13 residues. The CDR3: CASRSGGAGTQYF. The DNA for the CDR3 is TGCGCCAGCCGATCCGGGGGGGCCGGCACGCAGTATTTT.

This rearrangement joins TRBV7-9 to TRBJ2-1, with D tentatively TRBD2 (6 bases). The CDR3 is 15 residues long. V lost 1 base and J lost 8, with 15 bases in between. CDR1 SEHNR and CDR2 FQNEAQ come from the germline V gene (reference sequence). CDR3 in DNA: TGTGCCAGCAGCTTAGTTGGCGGGACCGGCGATGAGCAGTTCTTC. The encoded protein is CASSLVGGTGDEQFF.

This chain links TRBV28 with TRBJ2-3; 9 bases line up with TRBD2. The germline gives CDR1 MDHEN, CDR2 SYDVKM. V was pared by 11 bases and J by 6 bases, with 21 bases of the junction left unmatched. The CDR3 has 17 amino acids. The CDR3 loop is CASQGNPARGGIDTQYF. CDR3 nucleotides: TGTGCCTCCCAGGGTAACCCGGCGCGGGGGGGCATCGATACGCAGTATTTT. The entire variable domain, with the rest obtained from reference TRBV28 and TRBJ2-3, is as follows: DVKVTQSSRYLVKRTGEKVFLECVQDMDHENMFWYRQDPGLGLRLIYFSYDVKMKEKGDIPEGYSVSREKKERFSLILESASTNQTSMYLCASQGNPARGGIDTQYFGPGTRLTVL.

The V call is TRBV5-1, the J call TRBJ1-1; TRBD1 aligns across 8 bases. The CDR3 runs to 12 residues. V lost 4 bases and J lost 7; bases outside the gene matches: 3. Per germline, CDR1 SGHRS and CDR2 YFSETQ. In DNA form, the CDR3 reads TGCGCCAGCAGCCGGACAGGGAATGAAGCTTTCTTT. It codes for CASSRTGNEAFF.

V usage is TRBV5-6 and J usage is TRBJ1-5, with 7 positions matching TRBD1. V was clipped by 4 bases and J by 0 bases; unmatched bases: 10. The CDR3 extends over 17 amino acids. Germline-derived CDR1 and CDR2 are SGHDT and YYEEEE. CDR3 residues: CASSQGQFSASNQPQHF. The CDR3 DNA follows: TGTGCCAGCAGCCAGGGACAGTTTTCAGCTAGCAATCAGCCCCAGCATTTT.

This clone was picked up one time. The chain recombines TRBV5-1 with TRBJ2-7; 9 nucleotides agree with TRBD1. The CDR3 sequence is 15 residues long. J lost 5 bases, V lost 4 bases, and 10 bases had no gene match. The germline V gene has CDR1 SGHRS and CDR2 YFSETQ. The CDR3 DNA reads as TGCGCCAGCAGCATCGGACAGGGGTCCTACGACGAGCAGTACTTC. The encoded protein is CASSIGQGSYDEQYF.

This chain links TRBV7-8 with TRBJ1-4, with 7 positions matching TRBD1. This CDR3 is 15 amino acids long. CDR1 and CDR2 (germline): SGHVS, FQNEAQ. Trimming cost V 1 base and J 8 bases; bases outside gene matches: 7. For the CDR3, the DNA is TGTGCCAGCAGCTTAGGGGGACAGAGGCGAGAAAAACTGTTTTTT. Translating it yields CASSLGGQRREKLFF.

This clone was observed a handful of times. The rearrangement uses TRBV2 and TRBJ2-5, with 13 nucleotides matching TRBD2. V shed 6 bases, J shed 10 bases, and the junction held 11 bases outside the gene matches. The CDR3 is 15 amino acids. Germline CDR1 and CDR2: SNHLY and FYNNEI. The CDR3 coding sequence is TGTGCCAGCAGCTACATCTCCGGGACTAGCGGGAACCAGTACTTC. This gives the protein CASSYISGTSGNQYF.

The J gene is TRBJ1-2, the V gene TRBV7-9; 7 nucleotides line up with TRBD1. Per germline, CDR1 SEHNR and CDR2 FQNEAQ (reference sequence). The CDR3 spans 13 residues. V trimming: 7 bases; J trimming: 6 bases; junction bases outside the gene matches: 8. This CDR3 is CASTRQGGDGYTF. CDR3 in DNA: TGTGCCAGCACCCGACAGGGCGGGGATGGCTACACCTTC. The complete variable domain, with remaining parts taken from reference TRBV7-9 and TRBJ1-2, reads DTGVSQNPRHKITKRGQNVTFRCDPISEHNRLYWYRQTLGQGPEFLTYFQNEAQLEKSRLLSDRFSAERPKGSFSTLEIQRTEQGDSAMYLCASTRQGGDGYTFGSGTRLTVV.

This chain links TRBV5-1 with TRBJ2-5, with 8 bases aligning to TRBD2. The CDR3 is 15 residues long. Trimming took 6 bases from V and 1 from J; bases not matched to a gene: 8. The germline CDR1 and CDR2 sequences are SGHRS and YFSETQ. The CDR3 sequence is CASKAGADPQETQYF. The CDR3 DNA reads as TGCGCCAGCAAAGCGGGGGCAGACCCCCAAGAGACCCAGTACTTC.

The genes are TRBV19 and TRBJ2-1, with TRBD2 matching 10 bases. The CDR3 totals 17 residues. J gave up 4 bases and V 4 bases, and 10 bases lay outside the gene matches. The V gene's germline CDR1 is LNHDA and CDR2 SQIVND (reference sequence). CDR3 coding DNA: TGTGCCAGTAGTAGGGGTGTAGCGGGAGGCCTATACAATGAGCAGTTCTTC. Protein: CASSRGVAGGLYNEQFF.

The chain has TRBV4-1 and TRBJ2-2; D gene unclear. Germline CDR1 and CDR2: MGHRA and YSYEKL. This CDR3 contains 15 residues. Trimming stripped 1 base from V and 0 bases from J, with 6 bases between. The CDR3 loop reads CASSQVLPNTGELFF. The CDR3 nucleotides are TGCGCCAGCAGCCAAGTACTTCCGAACACCGGGGAGCTGTTTTTT.

V usage is TRBV6-1 and J usage is TRBJ1-2; D might be TRBD1 (5 bases). The V gene's germline CDR1 is MNHNS and CDR2 SASEGT. The ends were cut back, 5 bases at V and 7 bases at J, with 20 bases in the middle. There are 15 residues in the CDR3. The CDR3 protein is CASSPSEEGPSGYTF. The CDR3, as DNA: TGTGCCAGCAGTCCTTCCGAGGAGGGACCCTCTGGCTACACCTTC.

The chain uses TRBV5-5 and TRBJ1-2, with D possibly matching TRBD1 (6 bases). CDR1 and CDR2 (germline): SGHKS, YYEKEE (reference sequence). This CDR3 region has 15 residues. The V end was cut by 0 bases, the J end by 4 bases, with 13 bases between. CDR3 residues: CASSLAPGASYGYTF. CDR3 in DNA: TGTGCCAGCAGCTTGGCCCCAGGGGCAAGCTATGGCTACACCTTC.

This clone has only a few counts. V gene TRBV2 combines with J gene TRBJ2-7; 9 bases are a match to TRBD1. The CDR3 covers 13 residues. Germline V gene sequence: CDR1 SNHLY, CDR2 FYNNEI. J was trimmed by 6 bases and V by 4 bases; bases with no gene match: 4. The CDR3 DNA follows: TGTGCCAGCAGTGGGGACAGGGTAGGCGAGCAGTACTTC. Translating it yields CASSGDRVGEQYF.

The chain carries TRBV9 and TRBJ1-3; TRBD1 matches at 8 bases. The germline gives CDR1 SGDLS, CDR2 YYNGEE. The CDR3 length is 17 residues. V gave up 4 bases and J gave up 0 bases; unmatched junction bases: 9. CDR3 sequence: CASSSRDRTISGNTIYF. DNA of the CDR3: TGTGCCAGCAGCAGTAGGGACAGGACAATCTCTGGAAACACCATATATTTT.